The 11 T cell receptor beta chains reported below all come from one sample, sequenced in a study of shared clonotypes between healthy human individuals. Only in-frame clones appear in the TCRdb table, and some are missing; sequencing was by immunoSEQ multiplex PCR. Of about 490,000 clones listed, 60% to 85% are singletons. Sequenced material: PBMCs. These receptors were collected from a woman in her thirties or forties in good health. Some clones in this sample may be carry-over from other donors' samples.

There are a few counts of this clone. The chain links TRBV4-3 to TRBJ2-1, with 13 bases lining up with TRBD2. Trimming at V came to 5 bases and at J to 7 bases, leaving 5 bases not matched to a gene. Germline values: CDR1 LGHNA, CDR2 YSLEER. There are 15 residues in the CDR3. CDR3 sequence reads: CASSRTSGSMNEQFF. CDR3 DNA: TGCGCCAGCAGCAGGACTAGCGGGAGTATGAATGAGCAGTTCTTC.

This sequence joins TRBV5-4 and TRBJ2-7, with 8 bases fitting TRBD1. Germline V gives CDR1 SGHNT, CDR2 YYREEE (reference sequence). The CDR3 contains 14 residues. V trimming: 4 bases; J trimming: 2 bases; junction bases outside the gene matches: 5. The CDR3 spells CASSVDRGTYEQYF. Here the CDR3 DNA reads TGTGCCAGCAGCGTTGACAGGGGAACCTACGAGCAGTACTTC. Using reference TRBV5-4 and TRBJ2-7 for the parts outside the CDR3, the full variable domain is ETGVTQSPTHLIKTRGQQVTLRCSSQSGHNTVSWYQQALGQGPQFIFQYYREEENGRGNFPPRFSGLQFPNYSSELNVNALELDDSALYLCASSVDRGTYEQYFGPGTRLTVT.

The table lists this clone with many counts. The gene calls are TRBV7-9 and TRBJ2-1; D possibly corresponds to TRBD2 (6 bases). Trimming pared 5 bases from V and 0 bases from J, leaving 11 bases between. Germline CDR1 is SEHNR and CDR2 is FQNEAQ (reference sequence). CDR3 length: 15 amino acids. The CDR3 nucleotides are TGTGCCAGCAGCCCAGGGACTTTCTCCTACAATGAGCAGTTCTTC. Residues: CASSPGTFSYNEQFF.

The V call is TRBV6-5, the J call TRBJ1-4, with D hard to call. Germline lookup yields CDR1 MNHEY and CDR2 SVGAGI. The V end lost 6 bases, the J end lost 8 bases, and 13 bases lay between the germline ends. The CDR3 is 13 amino acids. CDR3 sequence: CASSSKENEKLFF. DNA for the CDR3: TGTGCCAGCAGCTCAAAGGAAAACGAAAAACTGTTTTTT.

This clone has just a few counts. The sample carries other DNA sequences with the same CDR3. This rearrangement joins TRBV5-1 to TRBJ2-7, with 8 bases lining up with TRBD2. The V gene's germline CDR1 is SGHRS and CDR2 YFSETQ. The V and J ends lost 1 base and 3 bases, in that order; junction bases with no gene match: 3. The CDR3 has 14 amino acids. The CDR3 sequence: CASSLSSGSYEQYF. Written as DNA, the CDR3 is TGCGCCAGCAGCTTGTCCAGCGGGAGCTACGAGCAGTACTTC.

V gene TRBV7-2 combines with J gene TRBJ2-3; D is possibly TRBD1 (5 bases). Trimming shortened V by 1 base and J by 2 bases, and 7 bases separated the two germline ends. Germline V gene lookup returns CDR1 SGHTA and CDR2 FQGNSA. The CDR3 consists of 14 residues. As DNA, the CDR3 is TGTGCCAGCAGCTTAGGGGGCCACACAGATACGCAGTATTTT. Protein: CASSLGGHTDTQYF.

The count of this clone is one. The rearrangement joins TRBV28 to TRBJ2-7; D not resolved. V lost 3 bases to trimming and J lost 3 bases, with 9 bases between them. The CDR3 is made up of 13 amino acids. Germline V CDR1 and CDR2: MDHEN, SYDVKM. The CDR3 here is CASSFLALYEQYF. In DNA form, the CDR3 reads TGTGCCAGCAGTTTTTTGGCTCTCTACGAGCAGTACTTC.

This chain links TRBV21-1 with TRBJ2-7. TRBV21-1 constitutes a pseudogene. The CDR3 contains 13 residues. The CDR3 nucleotides are TGTGCCAGCAGCAACTCTGAAACCTACGAGCAGTACTTC. As protein: CASSNSETYEQYF.

The chain couples TRBV19 to TRBJ1-1; possibly TRBD1 for D (6 bases). The CDR3 sequence is 17 residues long. Germline values: CDR1 LNHDA, CDR2 SQIVND (reference sequence). The V and J ends lost 4 bases and 0 bases respectively, with 18 bases between them. DNA of the CDR3: TGTGCCAGTAGTACGCCTTTGGGGGCTAACATGAACACTGAAGCTTTCTTT. Its translation is CASSTPLGANMNTEAFF.

V gene TRBV27 combines with J gene TRBJ1-1, with D possibly being TRBD1 (5 bases). CDR3 size: 14 residues. V was clipped by 6 bases and J by 9 bases, with 20 bases between them. Germline values: CDR1 MNHEY, CDR2 SMNVEV (reference sequence). CDR3 residues: CASSPPGEGAKAFF. CDR3 nucleotides: TGTGCCAGCAGCCCCCCCGGGGAAGGGGCAAAAGCTTTCTTT.

V usage is TRBV11-2 and J usage is TRBJ1-1; a weak D match, TRBD1 (6 bases). The CDR3 is 18 residues long. Trimming cost V 5 bases and J 0 bases, with 22 bases left between them. The germline V gene encodes CDR1 SGHAT and CDR2 FQNNGV. The CDR3 nucleotides are TGTGCCAGCAGCACCATCCGGCGGGGGGGCGGTTTGAACACTGAAGCTTTCTTT. This gives the protein CASSTIRRGGGLNTEAFF.